The clone carrying this TCR beta chain was picked up many times. Via MiXCR, TCRdb re-called the 5' RACE reads, giving one row per CDR3 protein. In the table there are 130,000 or so distinct CDR3 sequences, about 3.2% of which are singletons. The CDR3 contains 14 residues. The germline CDR1 and CDR2 sequences are SGHTA and FQGNSA. With 5 bases clipped from V and 5 bases from J, the junction kept 8 bases outside the gene matches. The data derive from a study of neurological immune-mediated disorders. The clonotype was recovered from a woman aged 25 to 39 with multiple sclerosis. Material for sequencing was PBMCs. The rearrangement joins TRBV7-2 to TRBJ2-7, with TRBD1 matching over 8 bases. Written as DNA, the CDR3 is TGTGCCAGCAGCATACTCGGACAGGGTGACGAGCAGTACTTC. Amino acid sequence: CASSILGQGDEQYF.